One sample yielded the 18 T cell receptor beta chains listed below, sequenced in a study of control samples from healthy donors and cancer patients. This table comes from immunoSEQ multiplex PCR, and its TCRdb copy is limited to in-frame clones, with some not included. Of 70,000 to 90,000 clones in the sample, approximately 94% are singletons; the top ten hold approximately 4.8%. The sequenced sample was blood. These receptors were taken from a woman between 18 and 29 years old in good health.

This clone was seen once. The chain joins TRBV28 to TRBJ1-2; possible D gene TRBD1, 5 bases. The V end lost 7 bases, the J end lost 3 bases, and 15 bases lay between the germline ends. CDR1 is MDHEN and CDR2 is SYDVKM in the germline V gene. There are 14 residues in the CDR3. CDR3 in amino acids: CASTRSTDHYGYTF. In nucleotides, the CDR3 is TGTGCCAGCACCCGATCGACAGACCACTATGGCTACACCTTC.

V and J are TRBV18 and TRBJ2-7, with D perhaps matching TRBD1 (6 bases). Looked up from germline, CDR1 is KGHSH and CDR2 is LQKENI. This CDR3 is built from 15 residues. V was clipped by 3 bases and J by 5 bases, with 17 bases between them. In nucleotides, the CDR3 is TGTGCCAGCTCACCTACAGGGTTGCTTGGCGACGAGCAGTACTTC. Protein sequence: CASSPTGLLGDEQYF. Together with reference TRBV18 and TRBJ2-7, the CDR3 gives the full variable domain: NAGVMQNPRHLVRRRGQEARLRCSPMKGHSHVYWYRQLPEEGLKFMVYLQKENIIDESGMPKERFSAEFPKEGPSILRIQQVVRGDSAAYFCASSPTGLLGDEQYFGPGTRLTVT.

This chain joins TRBV6-5 and TRBJ1-3; D is unresolved. Germline V gene lookup returns CDR1 MNHEY and CDR2 SVGAGI. This CDR3 is 14 amino acids long. V was clipped by 7 bases and J by 0 bases, with 10 bases between them. CDR3 nucleotide sequence: TGTGCCAGCAACCCAAGAATCTCTGGAAACACCATATATTTT. Protein sequence: CASNPRISGNTIYF.

The V gene is TRBV21-1, the J gene TRBJ1-1. TRBV21-1 is a listed pseudogene. CDR3 length: 13 amino acids. Written as DNA, the CDR3 is TGTGCCAGCACCGGACGGATGAACACTGAAGCTTTCTTT. Residues: CASTGRMNTEAFF.

This clone came up once. The chain combines TRBV7-9 with TRBJ2-7, with D possibly being TRBD2 (5 bases). The CDR3 sequence is 13 residues long. The V end was cut by 5 bases, the J end by 6 bases, with 14 bases between. Per the germline V gene, CDR1 is SEHNR and CDR2 is FQNEAQ (reference sequence). CDR3 DNA: TGTGCCAGCAGCCATCCTCGGGGTGGCGAGCAGTACTTC. It translates to CASSHPRGGEQYF.

This chain links TRBV12-5 with TRBJ1-5; D is ambiguous. Germline assignment: CDR1 LGHNT and CDR2 FRNRAP. The length of the CDR3 is 15 residues. V gave up 0 bases and J gave up 2 bases, with 8 bases separating them. The CDR3 reads CASGLVGVGNQPQHF. The CDR3, as DNA: TGTGCTAGTGGTTTGGTCGGGGTAGGCAATCAGCCCCAGCATTTT.

The chain uses TRBV24-1 and TRBJ2-1; no clear D. V was cut by 4 bases and J by 6 bases, with 27 bases left in between. CDR1 and CDR2 (germline): KGHDR, SFDVKD. The CDR3 has 19 amino acids. The chain's CDR3 is CATSDVDPLRPFFTNEQFF. CDR3 nucleotide sequence: TGTGCCACCAGTGACGTCGACCCCTTGCGCCCTTTTTTTACCAATGAGCAGTTCTTC.

CDR3 DNA: TGTGCCAGCAGTTTGACAGGGCTACGCGGCTACACCTTC. Translated, it gives CASSLTGLRGYTF. The chain combines TRBV6-2 or TRBV6-3 with TRBJ1-2, with 7 bases aligning to TRBD1. Germline CDR1 is MNHEY and CDR2 is SVGEGT. This CDR3 is built from 13 residues. The V gene end was trimmed by 4 bases and the J gene end by 8 bases; junction bases not matched to a gene: 7.

This clone is medium-sized by share. This CDR3 is also generated by other DNA sequences in the sample. V usage is TRBV19 and J usage is TRBJ1-2, with a tentative D call TRBD1 (6 bases). The V end was cut by 7 bases, the J end by 8 bases, with 14 bases between. CDR1 and CDR2 from the germline V gene are LNHDA and SQIVND (reference sequence). The CDR3 sequence is 12 residues long. As DNA, the CDR3 is TGTGCCAGTATGATCGGGACAACGGGCTACACCTTC. Translation gives CASMIGTTGYTF.

The chain joins TRBV14 to TRBJ2-1; TRBD1 aligns across 9 bases. This CDR3 comprises 19 residues. The germline V gene has CDR1 SGHDN and CDR2 FVKESK. Unmatched junction bases numbered 19, after V lost 0 bases and J lost 10 bases. The CDR3 sequence: CASSQDRGPGQGNNGEQFF. In DNA form, the CDR3 reads TGTGCCAGCAGCCAAGATCGGGGACCGGGACAGGGTAATAATGGGGAGCAGTTCTTC.

This clone has a single count. The chain is built from TRBV5-4 and TRBJ2-3; either TRBD1 or TRBD2 may fit D (6 bases each). Germline-derived CDR1 and CDR2 are SGHNT and YYREEE (reference sequence). Between the trimmed V and J ends, which lost 1 base and 4 bases, there was a span of 13 bases. The CDR3 extends over 15 amino acids. CDR3 protein: CASSLRPGEADTQYF. In DNA form, the CDR3 reads TGTGCCAGCAGCTTGAGACCAGGGGAGGCAGATACGCAGTATTTT.

The chain links TRBV7-2 to TRBJ2-1, with D possibly called TRBD1 or TRBD2 (5 bases each). The CDR3 has 15 amino acids. The germline CDR1 and CDR2 sequences are SGHTA and FQGNSA. Between the trimmed V and J ends, which lost 5 bases and 1 base, there was a span of 12 bases. DNA for the CDR3: TGTGCCAGCAGCCCACGATGGGGGTCCTACAATGAGCAGTTCTTC. Its translation is CASSPRWGSYNEQFF.

The rearrangement links TRBV24-1 to TRBJ2-1, with TRBD1 matching 9 bases. Germline V gene sequence: CDR1 KGHDR, CDR2 SFDVKD. Losses at the gene ends were 4 bases for V and 4 bases for J; bases not matched to a gene: 4. The CDR3 sequence is 15 residues long. The CDR3 DNA reads TGTGCCACCAGTGACCGGGACAGGGCTTACAATGAGCAGTTCTTC. It encodes CATSDRDRAYNEQFF.

The chain has TRBV28 and TRBJ2-1, with D possibly TRBD2 on 6 matching bases. Germline-derived CDR1 and CDR2 are MDHEN and SYDVKM. With 2 bases removed from V and 0 bases from J, the gap between germline ends came to 8 bases. The CDR3 totals 15 residues. The CDR3 DNA sequence: TGTGCCAGCAGTTTAGGCGGGGACTCCTACAATGAGCAGTTCTTC. Its protein product is CASSLGGDSYNEQFF.

V usage is TRBV12-3 or TRBV12-4 and J usage is TRBJ1-6, with D possibly TRBD1 on 5 matching bases. The CDR3 extends over 11 amino acids. V lost 6 bases to trimming and J lost 10 bases, with 7 bases between them. The CDR3 DNA sequence: TGTGCCAGCAGGGGGGGATCACCCCTCCACTTT. The encoded protein is CASRGGSPLHF.

The V call is TRBV7-8, the J call TRBJ1-3, with D perhaps TRBD1 (5 bases). The CDR3 has 19 residues. V lost 0 bases, J lost 3 bases, and 21 bases lay in between. The germline gives CDR1 SGHVS, CDR2 FQNEAQ. CDR3 amino acids: CASSLASRGRTSGGNTIYF. The CDR3 DNA follows: TGTGCCAGCAGCTTAGCGAGTAGGGGACGGACCTCGGGTGGAAACACCATATATTTT.

The CDR3 coding sequence is TGCAGTGCTAAGAATAACTATGGCTACACCTTC. It codes for CSAKNNYGYTF. This chain links TRBV20-1 with TRBJ1-2; no clear D. Germline lookup yields CDR1 DFQATT and CDR2 SNEGSKA (reference sequence). This CDR3 contains 11 residues. V shed 4 bases and J shed 1 base, with 4 bases lying between them.

J is TRBJ1-2 and V is TRBV6-1; no clear D. Germline V CDR1 and CDR2: MNHNS, SASEGT. The CDR3 loop spans 14 amino acids. Trimming stripped 1 base from V and 8 bases from J, with 14 bases between. CDR3 DNA sequence: TGTGCCAGCAGTGAAGTCGGCCTTCGGACGGGCTACACCTTC. Amino acid sequence: CASSEVGLRTGYTF.